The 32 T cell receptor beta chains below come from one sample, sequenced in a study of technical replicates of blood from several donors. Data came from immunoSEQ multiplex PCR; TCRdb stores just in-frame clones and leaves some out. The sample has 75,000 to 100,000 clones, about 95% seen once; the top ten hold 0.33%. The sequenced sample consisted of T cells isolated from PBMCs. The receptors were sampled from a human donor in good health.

CDR3 residues: CASSLTRGHPDEQYF. The CDR3, as DNA: TGTGCCAGCAGCCTGACACGGGGACATCCCGACGAGCAGTACTTC. The chain joins TRBV21-1 to TRBJ2-7; TRBD1 reflects the table's D call only, with no check against the DNA. TRBV21-1 is assigned pseudogene status. This CDR3 has 15 residues.

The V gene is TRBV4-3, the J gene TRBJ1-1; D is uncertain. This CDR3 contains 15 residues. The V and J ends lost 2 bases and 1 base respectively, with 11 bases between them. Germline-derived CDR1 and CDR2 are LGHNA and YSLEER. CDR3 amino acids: CASSQREETNTEAFF. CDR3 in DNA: TGCGCCAGCAGCCAACGGGAGGAGACGAACACTGAAGCTTTCTTT.

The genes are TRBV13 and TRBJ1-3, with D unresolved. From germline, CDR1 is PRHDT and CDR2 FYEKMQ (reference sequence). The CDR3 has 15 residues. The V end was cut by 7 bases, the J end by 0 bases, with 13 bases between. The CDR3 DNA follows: TGTGCCAGCATGCCTATATCGGTCTCTGGAAACACCATATATTTT. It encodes CASMPISVSGNTIYF.

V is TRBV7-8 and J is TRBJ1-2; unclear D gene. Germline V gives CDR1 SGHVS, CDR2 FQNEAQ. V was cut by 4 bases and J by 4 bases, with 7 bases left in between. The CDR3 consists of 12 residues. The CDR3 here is CASSSNSYGYTF. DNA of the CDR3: TGTGCCAGCAGCTCAAACAGCTATGGCTACACCTTC.

CDR3 protein: CASSLGGRGSELFF. The CDR3 bases are TGTGCCAGCAGCTTAGGCGGCAGGGGGTCTGAGCTGTTTTTT. V and J are TRBV13 and TRBJ2-2; 7 positions agree with TRBD1. The CDR3 runs 14 residues. CDR1 is PRHDT and CDR2 is FYEKMQ in the germline V gene (reference sequence). Germline trimming cut 0 bases from V and 11 bases from J; bases unmatched to any gene: 6.

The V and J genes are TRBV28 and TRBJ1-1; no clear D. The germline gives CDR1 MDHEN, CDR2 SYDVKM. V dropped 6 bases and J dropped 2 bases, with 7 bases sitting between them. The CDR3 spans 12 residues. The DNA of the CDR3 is TGTGCCAGCAGGACTGGTAACACTGAAGCTTTCTTT. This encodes CASRTGNTEAFF.

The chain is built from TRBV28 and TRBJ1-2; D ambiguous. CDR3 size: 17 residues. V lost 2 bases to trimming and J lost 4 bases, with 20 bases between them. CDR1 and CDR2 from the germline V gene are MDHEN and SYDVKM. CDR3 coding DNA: TGTGCCAGCAGTTTAGTAGACTACCGTTGGATATCCTATGGCTACACCTTC. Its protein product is CASSLVDYRWISYGYTF.

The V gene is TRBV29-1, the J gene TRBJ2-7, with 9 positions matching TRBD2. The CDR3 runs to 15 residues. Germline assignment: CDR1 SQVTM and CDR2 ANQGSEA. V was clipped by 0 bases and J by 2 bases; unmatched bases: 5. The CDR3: CSVEDPAGGPYEQYF. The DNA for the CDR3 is TGCAGCGTTGAAGATCCGGCGGGAGGGCCCTACGAGCAGTACTTC.

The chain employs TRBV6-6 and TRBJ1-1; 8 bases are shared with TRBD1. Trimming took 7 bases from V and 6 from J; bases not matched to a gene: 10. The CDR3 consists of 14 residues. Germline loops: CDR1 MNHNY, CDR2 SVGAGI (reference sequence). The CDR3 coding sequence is TGTGCCAGCACCCCGGACAGGGTTTCATCTGAAGCTTTCTTT. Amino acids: CASTPDRVSSEAFF.

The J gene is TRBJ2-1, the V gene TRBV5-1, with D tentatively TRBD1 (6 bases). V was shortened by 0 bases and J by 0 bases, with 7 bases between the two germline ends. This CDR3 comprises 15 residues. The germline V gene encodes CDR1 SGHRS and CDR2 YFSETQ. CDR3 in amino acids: CASSLAGASYNEQFF. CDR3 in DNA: TGCGCCAGCAGCTTGGCAGGGGCCTCCTACAATGAGCAGTTCTTC.

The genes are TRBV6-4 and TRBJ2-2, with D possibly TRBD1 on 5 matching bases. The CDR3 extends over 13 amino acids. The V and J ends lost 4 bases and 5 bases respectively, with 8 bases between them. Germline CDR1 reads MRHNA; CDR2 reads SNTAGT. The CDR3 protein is CASSAGRTGELFF. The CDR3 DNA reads TGTGCCAGCAGTGCAGGGCGTACCGGGGAGCTGTTTTTT.

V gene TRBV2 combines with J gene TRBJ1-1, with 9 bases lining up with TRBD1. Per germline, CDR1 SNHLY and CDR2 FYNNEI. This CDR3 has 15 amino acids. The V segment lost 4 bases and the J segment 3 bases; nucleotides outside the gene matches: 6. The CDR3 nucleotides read TGTGCCAGCAGTGTAAGAGACAGGGGGGACACTGAAGCTTTCTTT. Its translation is CASSVRDRGDTEAFF.

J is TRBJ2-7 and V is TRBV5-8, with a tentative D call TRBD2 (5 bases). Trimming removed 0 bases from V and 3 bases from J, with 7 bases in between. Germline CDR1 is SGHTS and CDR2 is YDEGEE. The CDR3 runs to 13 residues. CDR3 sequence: CASSLGGYYEQYF. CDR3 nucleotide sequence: TGTGCCAGCAGCTTGGGAGGGTACTACGAGCAGTACTTC.

The CDR3 DNA reads TGTGCCAGCAGCCCCAAAAAATCCGGGACTAGCACTTACAATGAGCAGTTCTTC. Encoded protein: CASSPKKSGTSTYNEQFF. The gene calls are TRBV14 and TRBJ2-1, with 9 positions matching TRBD2. This CDR3 has 18 residues. Per the germline V gene, CDR1 is SGHDN and CDR2 is FVKESK. With V trimmed by 4 bases and J by 4 bases, 14 bases remained unmatched.

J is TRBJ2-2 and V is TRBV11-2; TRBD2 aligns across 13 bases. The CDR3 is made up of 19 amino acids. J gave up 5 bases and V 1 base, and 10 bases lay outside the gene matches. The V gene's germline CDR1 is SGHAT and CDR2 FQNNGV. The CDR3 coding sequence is TGTGCCAGCAGCTTAGCCCTCGGACTAGCGGGAGAGGGGACCGGGGAGCTGTTTTTT. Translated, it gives CASSLALGLAGEGTGELFF.

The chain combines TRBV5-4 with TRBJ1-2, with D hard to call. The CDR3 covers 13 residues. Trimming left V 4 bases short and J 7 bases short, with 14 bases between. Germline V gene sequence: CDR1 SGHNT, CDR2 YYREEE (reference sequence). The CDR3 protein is CASSRELSFGYTF. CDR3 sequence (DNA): TGTGCCAGCAGCAGGGAGTTGTCCTTTGGCTACACCTTC. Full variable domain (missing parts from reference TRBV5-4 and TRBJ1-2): ETGVTQSPTHLIKTRGQQVTLRCSSQSGHNTVSWYQQALGQGPQFIFQYYREEENGRGNFPPRFSGLQFPNYSSELNVNALELDDSALYLCASSRELSFGYTFGSGTRLTVV.

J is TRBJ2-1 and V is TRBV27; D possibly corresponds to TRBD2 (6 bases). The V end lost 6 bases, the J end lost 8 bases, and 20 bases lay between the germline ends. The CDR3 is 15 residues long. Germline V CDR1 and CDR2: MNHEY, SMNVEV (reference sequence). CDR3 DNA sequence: TGTGCCAGCAGCCTCGTTGGGAGGTACGGGGATGAGCAGTTCTTC. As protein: CASSLVGRYGDEQFF.

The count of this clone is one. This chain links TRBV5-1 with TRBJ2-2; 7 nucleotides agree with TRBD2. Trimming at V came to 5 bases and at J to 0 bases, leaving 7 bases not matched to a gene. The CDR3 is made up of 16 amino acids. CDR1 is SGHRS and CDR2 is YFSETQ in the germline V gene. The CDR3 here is CASRGGDLANTGELFF. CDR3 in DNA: TGCGCCAGCAGGGGAGGGGATCTCGCGAACACCGGGGAGCTGTTTTTT.

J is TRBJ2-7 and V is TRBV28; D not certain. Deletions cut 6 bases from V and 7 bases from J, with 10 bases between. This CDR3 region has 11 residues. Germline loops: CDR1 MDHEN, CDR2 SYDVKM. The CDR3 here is CASSSSGEQYF. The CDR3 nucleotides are TGTGCCAGCAGCTCCTCCGGGGAGCAGTACTTC.

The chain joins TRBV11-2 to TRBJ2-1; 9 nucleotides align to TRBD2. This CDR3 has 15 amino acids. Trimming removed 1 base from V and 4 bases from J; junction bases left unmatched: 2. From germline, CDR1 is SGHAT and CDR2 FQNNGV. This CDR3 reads CASSLVTSGYNEQFF. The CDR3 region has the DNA TGTGCCAGCAGCTTAGTCACTAGCGGGTACAATGAGCAGTTCTTC.

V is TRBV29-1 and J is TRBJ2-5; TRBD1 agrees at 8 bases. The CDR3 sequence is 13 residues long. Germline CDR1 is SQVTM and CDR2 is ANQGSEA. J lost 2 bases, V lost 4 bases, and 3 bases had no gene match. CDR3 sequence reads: CSVARGRQETQYF. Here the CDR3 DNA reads TGCAGCGTTGCCAGGGGGCGGCAAGAGACCCAGTACTTC.

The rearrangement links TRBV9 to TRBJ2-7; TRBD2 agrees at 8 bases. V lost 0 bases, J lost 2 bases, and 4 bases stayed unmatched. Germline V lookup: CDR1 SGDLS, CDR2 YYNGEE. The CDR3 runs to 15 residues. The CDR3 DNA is TGTGCCAGCAGCGTAGGTCTAGCGGGTGCCTACGAGCAGTACTTC. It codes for CASSVGLAGAYEQYF.

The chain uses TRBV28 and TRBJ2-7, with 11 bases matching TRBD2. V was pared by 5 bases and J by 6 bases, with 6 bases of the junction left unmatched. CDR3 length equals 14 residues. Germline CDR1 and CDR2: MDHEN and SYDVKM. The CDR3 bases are TGTGCCAGCAGTACTAGCGGGAGAGTTTCCGAGCAGTACTTC. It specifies CASSTSGRVSEQYF.

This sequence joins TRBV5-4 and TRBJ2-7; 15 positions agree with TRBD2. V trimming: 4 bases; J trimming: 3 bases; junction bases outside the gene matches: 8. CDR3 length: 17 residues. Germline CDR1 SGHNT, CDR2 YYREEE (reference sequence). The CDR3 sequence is CASSPGLAGGAYYEQYF. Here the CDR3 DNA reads TGTGCCAGCAGCCCGGGACTAGCGGGAGGCGCCTACTACGAGCAGTACTTC. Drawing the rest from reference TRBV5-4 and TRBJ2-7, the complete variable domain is ETGVTQSPTHLIKTRGQQVTLRCSSQSGHNTVSWYQQALGQGPQFIFQYYREEENGRGNFPPRFSGLQFPNYSSELNVNALELDDSALYLCASSPGLAGGAYYEQYFGPGTRLTVT.

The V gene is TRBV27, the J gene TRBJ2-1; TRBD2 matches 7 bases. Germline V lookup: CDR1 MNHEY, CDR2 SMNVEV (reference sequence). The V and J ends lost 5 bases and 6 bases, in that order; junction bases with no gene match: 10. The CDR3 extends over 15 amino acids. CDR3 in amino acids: CASSKAGSYTNEQFF. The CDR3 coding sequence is TGTGCCAGCAGTAAAGCGGGATCCTATACCAATGAGCAGTTCTTC.

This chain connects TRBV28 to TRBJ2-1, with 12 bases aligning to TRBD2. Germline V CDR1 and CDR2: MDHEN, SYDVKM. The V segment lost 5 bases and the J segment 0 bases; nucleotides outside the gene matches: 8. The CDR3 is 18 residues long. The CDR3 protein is CASSPQTSGGSSYNEQFF. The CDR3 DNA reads TGTGCCAGCAGTCCGCAGACTAGCGGGGGTTCCTCCTACAATGAGCAGTTCTTC. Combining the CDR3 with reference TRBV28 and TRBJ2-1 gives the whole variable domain DVKVTQSSRYLVKRTGEKVFLECVQDMDHENMFWYRQDPGLGLRLIYFSYDVKMKEKGDIPEGYSVSREKKERFSLILESASTNQTSMYLCASSPQTSGGSSYNEQFFGPGTRLTVL.

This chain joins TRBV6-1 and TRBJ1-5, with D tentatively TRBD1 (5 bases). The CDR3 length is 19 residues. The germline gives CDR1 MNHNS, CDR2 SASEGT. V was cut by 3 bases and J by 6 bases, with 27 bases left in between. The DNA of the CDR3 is TGTGCCAGCAGTGATTTGGGTCACGGGGGGAAGGTGCTAATTCAGCCCCAGCATTTT. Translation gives CASSDLGHGGKVLIQPQHF.

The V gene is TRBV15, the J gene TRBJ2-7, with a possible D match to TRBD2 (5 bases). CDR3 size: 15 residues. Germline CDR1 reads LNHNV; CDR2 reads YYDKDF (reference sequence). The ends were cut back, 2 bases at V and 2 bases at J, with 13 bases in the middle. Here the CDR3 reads CATSRSQDGAYEQYF. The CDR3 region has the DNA TGTGCCACCAGCAGATCTCAGGACGGGGCCTACGAGCAGTACTTC. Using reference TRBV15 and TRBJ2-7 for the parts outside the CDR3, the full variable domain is DAMVIQNPRYQVTQFGKPVTLSCSQTLNHNVMYWYQQKSSQAPKLLFHYYDKDFNNEADTPDNFQSRRPNTSFCFLDIRSPGLGDTAMYLCATSRSQDGAYEQYFGPGTRLTVT.

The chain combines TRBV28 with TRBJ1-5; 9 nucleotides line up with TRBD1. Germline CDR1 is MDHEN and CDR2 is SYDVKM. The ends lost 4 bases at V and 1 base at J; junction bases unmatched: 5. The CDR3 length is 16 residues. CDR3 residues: CASSSPDRGSNQPQHF. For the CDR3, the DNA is TGTGCCAGCAGTTCCCCCGACAGGGGGAGCAATCAGCCCCAGCATTTT. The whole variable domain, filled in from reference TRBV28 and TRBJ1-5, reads DVKVTQSSRYLVKRTGEKVFLECVQDMDHENMFWYRQDPGLGLRLIYFSYDVKMKEKGDIPEGYSVSREKKERFSLILESASTNQTSMYLCASSSPDRGSNQPQHFGDGTRLSIL.

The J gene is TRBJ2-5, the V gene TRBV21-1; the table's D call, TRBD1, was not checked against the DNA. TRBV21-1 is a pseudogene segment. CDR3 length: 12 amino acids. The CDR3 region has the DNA TGTGCCAGCAGCAGTCAACAAGAGACCCAGTACTTC. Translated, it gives CASSSQQETQYF.

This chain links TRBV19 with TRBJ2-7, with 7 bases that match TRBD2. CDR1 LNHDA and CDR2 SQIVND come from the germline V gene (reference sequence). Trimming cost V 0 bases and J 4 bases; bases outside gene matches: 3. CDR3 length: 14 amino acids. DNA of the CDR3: TGTGCCAGTAGTATAGACCCAGCGGGGTACGAGCAGTACTTC. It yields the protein CASSIDPAGYEQYF.

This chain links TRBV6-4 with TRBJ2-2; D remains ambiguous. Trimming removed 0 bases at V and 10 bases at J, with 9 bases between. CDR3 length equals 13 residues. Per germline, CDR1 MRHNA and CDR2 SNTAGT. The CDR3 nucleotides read TGTGCCAGCAGTGACTCCGAGGAAGAGGAGCTGTTTTTT. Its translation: CASSDSEEEELFF.